The clone carrying this T cell receptor (beta chain) has a handful of counts. The repertoire was sequenced with immunoSEQ multiplex PCR; TCRdb's copy has only in-frame clones and lacks some. The data contain 37,000 or so clones, 82% of them singletons. The source of the sample is a study of OX40 agonist ivuxolimab in advanced cancers. In germline, CDR1 is SGHTA, CDR2 FQGTGA. The CDR3 extends over 14 amino acids. The germline V and J ends were trimmed by 3 bases and 6 bases, with 12 bases remaining between them. This specimen consisted of CD4+ or CD8+ T cells sorted from blood, obtained in a trial of the OX40 agonist ivuxolimab. This sequence was found in an adult with an advanced solid tumor such as melanoma, head and neck, liver or kidney cancer. The V gene is TRBV7-3, the J gene TRBJ2-1; a possible D gene is TRBD1 (6 bases). CDR3 loop: CASSFQGSSNEQFF. For the CDR3, the DNA is TGTGCCAGCAGCTTCCAGGGGTCGAGCAATGAGCAGTTCTTC.